This T cell receptor beta chain was found in a study of blood T cell repertoires in COVID-19. Across the whole study: Material from acute and convalescent COVID-19 was sourced from the United States, Italy and Spain.

Repertoires were generated with immunoSEQ multiplex PCR, while TCRdb's copy carries only in-frame clones and drops some. The sample yields 65,000 or so clones, around four fifths seen once. Sequencing input: peripheral blood. This TCR derives from a man older than 75 with acute or convalescent COVID-19.

CDR3 in amino acids: CASRETGVTEAFF. CDR3 DNA: TGTGCCAGCAGGGAGACAGGGGTGACTGAAGCTTTCTTT. The rearrangement links TRBV2 to TRBJ1-1, with 8 bases fitting TRBD1. The trim removed 6 bases at V and 5 bases at J, leaving 5 bases unmatched. Germline CDR1 is SNHLY and CDR2 is FYNNEI. This CDR3 has 13 amino acids.